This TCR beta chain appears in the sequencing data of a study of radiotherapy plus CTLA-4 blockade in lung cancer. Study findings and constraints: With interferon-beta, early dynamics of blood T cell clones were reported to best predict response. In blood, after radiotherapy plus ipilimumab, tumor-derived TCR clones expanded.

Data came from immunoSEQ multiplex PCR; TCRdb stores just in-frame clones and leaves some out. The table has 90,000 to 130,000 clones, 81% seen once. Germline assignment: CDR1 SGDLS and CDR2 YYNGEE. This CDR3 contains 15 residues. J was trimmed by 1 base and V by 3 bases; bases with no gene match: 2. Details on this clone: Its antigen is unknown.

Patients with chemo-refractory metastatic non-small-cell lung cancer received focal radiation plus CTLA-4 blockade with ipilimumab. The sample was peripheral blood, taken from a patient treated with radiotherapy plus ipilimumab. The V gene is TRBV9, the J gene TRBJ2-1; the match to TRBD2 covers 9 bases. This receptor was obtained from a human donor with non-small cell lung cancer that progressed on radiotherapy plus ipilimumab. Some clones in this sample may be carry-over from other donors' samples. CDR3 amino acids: CASSDTSGSYNEQFF. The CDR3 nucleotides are TGTGCCAGCAGCGATACTAGCGGGTCCTACAATGAGCAGTTCTTC.